The 21 T cell receptor beta chains below come from one sample, sequenced in a study of identifying expanded T cells in peripheral blood (dated by TCRdb to about 2019). Library creation used the immunoSEQ multiplex PCR assay. TCRdb took this table from immuneACCESS and kept in-frame rearrangements with V and J called. Such tables lack part of the clones; where checked against another copy, unresolved V genes explain under half of the gap, and the rest is unexplained. This sample comprises around 47,000 clones, approximately 86% of them detected only once. The ten largest clones take up around 15% of the sample. The sample was blood. Source of these receptors: a person between 18 and 75 years old in good health.

The chain links TRBV6-5 to TRBJ1-2; D is unclear. The V end lost 0 bases, the J end lost 0 bases, and 8 bases lay between the germline ends. The CDR3 has 15 residues. Germline V CDR1 and CDR2: MNHEY, SVGAGI. The CDR3: CASSYSEGTNYGYTF. CDR3 DNA: TGTGCCAGCAGTTACTCCGAGGGTACTAACTATGGCTACACCTTC.

The chain links TRBV28 to TRBJ1-1, with D perhaps TRBD1 (5 bases). Trimming pared 6 bases from V and 7 bases from J, leaving 12 bases between. The CDR3 is 12 amino acids. Germline V CDR1 and CDR2: MDHEN, SYDVKM. CDR3 loop: CASSFGQNEAFF. The CDR3 DNA reads as TGTGCCAGCAGCTTCGGACAAAATGAAGCTTTCTTT.

This clone showed up just once. V and J are TRBV19 and TRBJ2-3; 10 bases align to TRBD1. V was pared by 9 bases and J by 4 bases, with 7 bases of the junction left unmatched. Germline assignment: CDR1 LNHDA and CDR2 SQIVND (reference sequence). CDR3 size: 14 residues. The CDR3 spells CASAGGQGPDTQYF. CDR3 in DNA: TGTGCCAGCGCTGGGGGACAGGGGCCAGATACGCAGTATTTT.

This chain uses TRBV7-9 with TRBJ1-1, with D maybe TRBD1 (5 bases). The CDR3 spans 15 residues. The V end was cut by 0 bases, the J end by 1 base, with 9 bases between. The germline CDR1 and CDR2 sequences are SEHNR and FQNEAQ (reference sequence). The CDR3 nucleotides read TGTGCCAGCAGCTTAGCGGGGGTCTCGAACACTGAAGCTTTCTTT. Protein: CASSLAGVSNTEAFF.

J is TRBJ2-5 and V is TRBV5-1; TRBD2 agrees at 12 bases. This CDR3 has 18 residues. J was trimmed by 9 bases and V by 6 bases; bases with no gene match: 21. The V gene's germline CDR1 is SGHRS and CDR2 YFSETQ. The CDR3 DNA is TGCGCCAGCACGAAGAGGGCTAGCGGGGGGGCCACGGTCGGCGCCCAGTACTTC. It encodes CASTKRASGGATVGAQYF.

The chain has TRBV11-2 and TRBJ1-1; D unresolved. Between the trimmed V and J ends, which lost 4 bases and 1 base, there was a span of 13 bases. Looked up from germline, CDR1 is SGHAT and CDR2 is FQNNGV. CDR3 size: 15 residues. The CDR3 loop reads CASSSSGQRNTEAFF. The CDR3 DNA sequence: TGTGCCAGCAGCTCTTCCGGGCAGAGGAACACTGAAGCTTTCTTT.

The chain is built from TRBV10-3 and TRBJ1-5; TRBD1 is a possible D gene (5 bases). Deletions cut 8 bases from V and 9 bases from J, with 11 bases between. This CDR3 contains 11 residues. Germline CDR1 ENHRY, CDR2 SYGVKD. This chain's CDR3 is CAIGAAGPQHF. The CDR3 coding sequence is TGTGCCATCGGGGCCGCTGGGCCCCAGCATTTT.

The chain combines TRBV2 with TRBJ1-2; D gene uncertain. Germline V gives CDR1 SNHLY, CDR2 FYNNEI. The ends were cut back, 3 bases at V and 7 bases at J, with 18 bases in the middle. The CDR3 extends over 15 amino acids. CDR3 amino acids: CASSEEGFPGSGYTF. CDR3 nucleotides: TGTGCCAGCAGTGAGGAAGGGTTTCCGGGTAGTGGCTACACCTTC.

The CDR3 spells CASSETGLYTQYF. The CDR3 region has the DNA TGTGCCAGCAGTGAGACAGGGTTATATACGCAGTATTTT. The rearrangement links TRBV2 to TRBJ2-3, with 7 bases identical to TRBD1. Germline loops: CDR1 SNHLY, CDR2 FYNNEI. The CDR3 covers 13 residues. J gave up 7 bases and V 3 bases, and 4 bases lay outside the gene matches.

The chain carries TRBV4-1 and TRBJ2-7; 7 nucleotides line up with TRBD1. V shed 1 base and J 2 bases; nucleotides not matched to a gene: 8. The CDR3 consists of 16 residues. The V gene's germline CDR1 is MGHRA and CDR2 YSYEKL. CDR3 sequence reads: CASSQAPDRATYEQYF. DNA of the CDR3: TGCGCCAGCAGCCAAGCCCCAGACAGGGCAACCTACGAGCAGTACTTC.

This chain connects TRBV5-1 to TRBJ1-1; 9 positions agree with TRBD1. Per germline, CDR1 SGHRS and CDR2 YFSETQ. The length of the CDR3 is 15 residues. Trimming at V came to 4 bases and at J to 2 bases, leaving 6 bases not matched to a gene. The CDR3: CASSGPGQGNTEAFF. CDR3 DNA sequence: TGCGCCAGCAGCGGACCGGGACAGGGTAACACTGAAGCTTTCTTT.

This clone occurred once. The chain combines TRBV5-6 with TRBJ2-2, with unresolved D. Germline V gene lookup returns CDR1 SGHDT and CDR2 YYEEEE. Trimming pared 0 bases from V and 6 bases from J, leaving 12 bases between. The CDR3 consists of 15 residues. The chain's CDR3 is CASSLARVSPGELFF. CDR3 bases: TGTGCCAGCAGCTTGGCTAGGGTGAGTCCCGGGGAGCTGTTTTTT.

The rearrangement joins TRBV10-3 to TRBJ1-6; TRBD1 agrees at 7 bases. V shed 0 bases and J 5 bases; nucleotides not matched to a gene: 1. Germline-derived CDR1 and CDR2 are ENHRY and SYGVKD. The CDR3 is 15 amino acids. This CDR3 reads CAISESTGNNSPLHF. In nucleotides, the CDR3 is TGTGCCATCAGTGAGTCGACAGGGAATAATTCACCCCTCCACTTT.

V is TRBV5-1 and J is TRBJ2-5; D possibly corresponds to TRBD1 (7 bases). Germline V gene lookup returns CDR1 SGHRS and CDR2 YFSETQ. The V end was cut by 4 bases, the J end by 7 bases, with 26 bases between. CDR3 length: 17 residues. CDR3 in DNA: TGCGCCAGCAGCCTGGTAAATGCCAGGGGGGCTCTTGGGACCCAGTACTTC. The encoded protein is CASSLVNARGALGTQYF.

The chain has TRBV7-3 and TRBJ1-3; 8 positions match TRBD1. The CDR3 is 16 residues long. The V gene end was trimmed by 8 bases and the J gene end by 4 bases; junction bases not matched to a gene: 13. CDR1 and CDR2 (germline): SGHTA, FQGTGA. The CDR3 sequence: CASVLAGQGPGNTIYF. The CDR3 coding sequence is TGTGCCAGCGTACTCGCTGGACAGGGCCCAGGAAACACCATATATTTT.

This rearrangement joins TRBV10-2 to TRBJ1-2; TRBD1 aligns across 7 bases. V was pared by 10 bases and J by 6 bases, with 5 bases of the junction left unmatched. This CDR3 comprises 11 residues. Germline V gives CDR1 WSHSY, CDR2 SAAADI. CDR3 coding DNA: TGCGCCATCAGACAGGGTGATGGCTACACCTTC. It specifies CAIRQGDGYTF.

The V and J genes are TRBV29-1 and TRBJ1-2, with D perhaps matching TRBD1 (6 bases). Between the trimmed V and J ends, which lost 0 bases and 9 bases, there was a span of 11 bases. CDR1 is SQVTM and CDR2 is ANQGSEA in the germline V gene. There are 12 residues in the CDR3. The CDR3 region has the DNA TGCAGCGTTGAAGAAACGGGGGCCCGCTACACCTTC. The encoded protein is CSVEETGARYTF.

This chain links TRBV1 with TRBJ2-5. TRBV1 is annotated as a pseudogene. The CDR3 totals 13 residues. CDR3 in DNA: TGCACCAGCAGTCGGCCTCTACAAGAGACCCAGTACTTC. Amino acid sequence: CTSSRPLQETQYF.

This chain uses TRBV18 with TRBJ2-4, with D unresolved. The V end was cut by 5 bases, the J end by 0 bases, with 14 bases between. Germline V gene lookup returns CDR1 KGHSH and CDR2 LQKENI. The CDR3 totals 16 residues. The CDR3 loop reads CASSKTDALAKNIQYF. CDR3 DNA sequence: TGTGCCAGCTCAAAAACGGACGCATTAGCCAAAAACATTCAGTACTTC.

V usage is TRBV15 and J usage is TRBJ2-1; TRBD1 matches 8 bases. The V gene end was trimmed by 4 bases and the J gene end by 8 bases; junction bases not matched to a gene: 4. This CDR3 is 13 amino acids long. CDR1 is LNHNV and CDR2 is YYDKDF in the germline V gene (reference sequence). This chain's CDR3 is CATSIQQGDEQFF. CDR3 nucleotide sequence: TGTGCCACCAGCATACAACAGGGGGATGAGCAGTTCTTC. Supplemented by reference TRBV15 and TRBJ2-1, the full variable domain reads DAMVIQNPRYQVTQFGKPVTLSCSQTLNHNVMYWYQQKSSQAPKLLFHYYDKDFNNEADTPDNFQSRRPNTSFCFLDIRSPGLGDTAMYLCATSIQQGDEQFFGPGTRLTVL.

The gene calls are TRBV30 and TRBJ2-5; D could derive from TRBD1 or TRBD2 (5 bases each). This CDR3 has 20 residues. V was pared by 3 bases and J by 5 bases, with 34 bases between. Germline values: CDR1 GTSNPN, CDR2 SVGIG (reference sequence). CDR3 in amino acids: CAWRKDRSLSGRGKGETQYF. The CDR3 DNA reads as TGTGCCTGGAGAAAGGATAGGAGTCTTTCGGGTCGGGGCAAAGGGGAGACCCAGTACTTC.